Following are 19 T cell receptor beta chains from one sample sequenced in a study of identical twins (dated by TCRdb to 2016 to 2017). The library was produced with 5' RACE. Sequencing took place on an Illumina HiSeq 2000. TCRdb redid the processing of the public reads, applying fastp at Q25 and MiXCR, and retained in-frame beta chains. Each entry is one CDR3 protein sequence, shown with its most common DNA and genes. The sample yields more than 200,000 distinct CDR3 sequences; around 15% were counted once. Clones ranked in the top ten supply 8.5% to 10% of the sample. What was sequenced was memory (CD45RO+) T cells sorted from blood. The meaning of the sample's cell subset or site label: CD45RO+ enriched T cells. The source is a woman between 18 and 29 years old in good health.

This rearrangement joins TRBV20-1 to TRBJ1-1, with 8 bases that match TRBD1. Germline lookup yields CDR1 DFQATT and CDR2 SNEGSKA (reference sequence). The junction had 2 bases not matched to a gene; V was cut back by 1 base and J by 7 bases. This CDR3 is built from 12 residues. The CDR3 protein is CSARAGGIEAFF. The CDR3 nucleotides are TGCAGTGCTAGAGCAGGGGGCATTGAAGCTTTCTTT.

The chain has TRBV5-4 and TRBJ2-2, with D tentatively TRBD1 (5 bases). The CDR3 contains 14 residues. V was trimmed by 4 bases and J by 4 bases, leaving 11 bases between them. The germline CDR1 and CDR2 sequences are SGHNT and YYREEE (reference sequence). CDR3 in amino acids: CASSQGQGTGELFF. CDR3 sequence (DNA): TGTGCCAGCAGCCAAGGACAAGGCACCGGGGAGCTGTTTTTT.

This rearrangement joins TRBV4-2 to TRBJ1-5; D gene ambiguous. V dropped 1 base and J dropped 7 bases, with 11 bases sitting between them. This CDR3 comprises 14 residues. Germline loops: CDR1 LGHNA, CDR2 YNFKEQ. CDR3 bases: TGTGCCAGCAGCCAAGGGATGCGGGGACAGCCCCAGCATTTT. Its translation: CASSQGMRGQPQHF.

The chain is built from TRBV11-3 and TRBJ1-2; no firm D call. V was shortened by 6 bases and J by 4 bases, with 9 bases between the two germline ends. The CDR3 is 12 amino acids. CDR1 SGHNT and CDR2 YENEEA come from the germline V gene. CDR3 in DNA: TGTGCCAGCAGGGGCATCGGCTATGGCTACACCTTC. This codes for CASRGIGYGYTF.

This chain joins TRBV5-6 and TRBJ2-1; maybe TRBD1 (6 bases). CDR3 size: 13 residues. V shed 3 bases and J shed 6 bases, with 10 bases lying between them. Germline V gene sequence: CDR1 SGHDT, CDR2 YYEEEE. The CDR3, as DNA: TGTGCCAGCAGCTGGGGGCCTATCAATGAGCAGTTCTTC. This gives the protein CASSWGPINEQFF.

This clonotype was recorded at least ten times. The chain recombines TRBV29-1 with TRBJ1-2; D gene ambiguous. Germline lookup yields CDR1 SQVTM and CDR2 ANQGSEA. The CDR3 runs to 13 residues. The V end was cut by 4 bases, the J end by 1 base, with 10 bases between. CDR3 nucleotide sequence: TGCAGCGTTGGCCCCGGACTTAACTATGGCTACACCTTC. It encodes CSVGPGLNYGYTF.

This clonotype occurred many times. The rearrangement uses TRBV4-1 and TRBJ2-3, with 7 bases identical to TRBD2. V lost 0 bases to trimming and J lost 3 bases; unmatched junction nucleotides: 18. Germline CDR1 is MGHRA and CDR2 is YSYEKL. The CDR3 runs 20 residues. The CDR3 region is CASSQDRADVPGLWTDTQYF. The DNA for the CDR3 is TGCGCCAGCAGCCAAGATAGGGCGGATGTTCCGGGACTATGGACAGATACGCAGTATTTT.

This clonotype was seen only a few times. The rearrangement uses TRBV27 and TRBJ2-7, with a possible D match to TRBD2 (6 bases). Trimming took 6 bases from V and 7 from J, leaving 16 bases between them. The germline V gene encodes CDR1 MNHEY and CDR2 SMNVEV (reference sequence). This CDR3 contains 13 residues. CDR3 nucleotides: TGTGCCAGCAGCTCTAACGGGAGAGGGGAGCAGTACTTC. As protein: CASSSNGRGEQYF.

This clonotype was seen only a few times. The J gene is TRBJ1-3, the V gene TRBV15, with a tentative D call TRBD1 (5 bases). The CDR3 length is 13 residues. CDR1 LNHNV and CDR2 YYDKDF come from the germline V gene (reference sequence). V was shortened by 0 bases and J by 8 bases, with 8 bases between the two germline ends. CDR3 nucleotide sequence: TGTGCCACCAGCAGAGATCTAGGGGACACCATATATTTT. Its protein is CATSRDLGDTIYF.

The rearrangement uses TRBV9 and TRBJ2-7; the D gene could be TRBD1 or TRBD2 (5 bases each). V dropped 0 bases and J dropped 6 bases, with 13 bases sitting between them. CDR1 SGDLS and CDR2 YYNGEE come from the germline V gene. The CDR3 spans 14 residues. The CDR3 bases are TGTGCCAGCAGCGTAGATCCGGGGCCCCTCGAGCAGTACTTC. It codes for CASSVDPGPLEQYF.

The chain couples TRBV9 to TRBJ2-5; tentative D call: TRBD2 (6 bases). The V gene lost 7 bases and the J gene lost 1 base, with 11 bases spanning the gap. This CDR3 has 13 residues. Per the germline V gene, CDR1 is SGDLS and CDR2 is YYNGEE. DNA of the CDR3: TGTGCCAGCTCGACTAGGGGCCAAGAGACCCAGTACTTC. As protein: CASSTRGQETQYF.

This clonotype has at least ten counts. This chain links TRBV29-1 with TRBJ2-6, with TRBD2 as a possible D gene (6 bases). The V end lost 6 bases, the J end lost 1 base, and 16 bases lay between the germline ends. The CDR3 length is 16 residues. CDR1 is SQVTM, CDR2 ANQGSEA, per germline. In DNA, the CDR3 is TGCAGCGTGGAGGGACGATCCTCTTCTGGGGCCAACGTCCTGACTTTC. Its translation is CSVEGRSSSGANVLTF.

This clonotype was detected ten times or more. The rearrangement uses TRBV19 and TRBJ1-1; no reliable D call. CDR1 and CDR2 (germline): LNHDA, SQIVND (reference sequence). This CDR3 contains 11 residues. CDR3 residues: CSSMGNTEAFF. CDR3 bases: TGTTCGAGCATGGGGAACACTGAAGCTTTCTTT.

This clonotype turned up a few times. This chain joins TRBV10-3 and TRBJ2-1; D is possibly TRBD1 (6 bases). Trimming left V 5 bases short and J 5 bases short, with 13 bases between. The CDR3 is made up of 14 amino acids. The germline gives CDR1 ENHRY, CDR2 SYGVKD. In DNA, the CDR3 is TGTGCCATCAGTTATTTGGACAGAAACAATGAGCAGTTCTTC. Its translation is CAISYLDRNNEQFF.

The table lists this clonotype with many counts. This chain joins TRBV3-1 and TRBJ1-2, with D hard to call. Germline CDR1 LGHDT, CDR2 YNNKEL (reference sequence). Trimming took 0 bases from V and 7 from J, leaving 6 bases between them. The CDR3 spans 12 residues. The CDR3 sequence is CASSQDFRGYTF. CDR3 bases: TGTGCCAGCAGCCAAGATTTCCGTGGCTACACCTTC.

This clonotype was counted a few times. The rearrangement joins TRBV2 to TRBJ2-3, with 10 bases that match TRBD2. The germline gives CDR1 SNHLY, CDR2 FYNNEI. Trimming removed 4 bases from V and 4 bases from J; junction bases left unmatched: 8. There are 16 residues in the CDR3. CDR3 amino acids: CASSVGLAGASDTQYF. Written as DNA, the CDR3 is TGTGCCAGCAGTGTGGGGCTAGCGGGAGCATCAGATACGCAGTATTTT. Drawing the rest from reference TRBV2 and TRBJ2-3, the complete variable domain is EPEVTQTPSHQVTQMGQEVILRCVPISNHLYFYWYRQILGQKVEFLVSFYNNEISEKSEIFDDQFSVERPDGSNFTLKIRSTKLEDSAMYFCASSVGLAGASDTQYFGPGTRLTVL.

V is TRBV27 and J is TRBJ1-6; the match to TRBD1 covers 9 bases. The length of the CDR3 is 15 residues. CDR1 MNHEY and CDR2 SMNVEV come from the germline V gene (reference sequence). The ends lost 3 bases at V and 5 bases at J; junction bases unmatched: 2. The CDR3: CASSLGQGHNSPLHF. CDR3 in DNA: TGTGCCAGCAGTTTGGGACAGGGTCATAATTCACCCCTCCACTTT.

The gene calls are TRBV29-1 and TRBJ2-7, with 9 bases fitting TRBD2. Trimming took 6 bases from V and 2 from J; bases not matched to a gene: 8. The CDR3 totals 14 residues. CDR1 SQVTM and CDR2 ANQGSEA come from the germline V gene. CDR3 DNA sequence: TGCAGCGTGGAACTAGCGGGCACTCCCTACGAGCAGTACTTC. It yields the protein CSVELAGTPYEQYF.

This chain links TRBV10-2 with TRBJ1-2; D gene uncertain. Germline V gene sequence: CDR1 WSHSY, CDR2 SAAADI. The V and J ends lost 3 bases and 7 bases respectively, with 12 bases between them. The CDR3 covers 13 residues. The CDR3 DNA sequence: TGCGCCAGCAGTGATTCGAGGGCGGGTGGCTACACCTTC. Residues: CASSDSRAGGYTF.